The clone carrying this T cell receptor beta chain showed up just once. V was pared by 1 base and J by 4 bases, with 10 bases between. The CDR3 length is 14 residues. Germline lookup yields CDR1 SGDLS and CDR2 YYNGEE. Per the study methods: Cell counts per sample came from amplifying reference gene primers. The repertoire was sequenced with immunoSEQ multiplex PCR; TCRdb's copy has only in-frame clones and lacks some. That table gives V, J and clone size, and the DNA gave D and trimming. The sample contains 120,000 to 150,000 clones, 65% to 85% of which appear only once. These data belong to a study of blood T cell repertoires in COVID-19. Study background: The United States, Italy and Spain supplied acute and convalescent COVID-19 samples. In each case, the material was cDNA or gDNA derived from T cells, B-cell-depleted T cells, or PBMCs.

The genes are TRBV9 and TRBJ2-3, with D possibly matching TRBD2 (5 bases). The specimen was peripheral blood. This clonotype originated in a man aged 50 or older with active or convalescent COVID-19. CDR3 DNA sequence: TGTGCCAGCAGCGTAAAGGGAGATGCAGATACGCAGTATTTT. This codes for CASSVKGDADTQYF. Full variable domain (rest looked up from reference TRBV9 and TRBJ2-3): DSGVTQTPKHLITATGQRVTLRCSPRSGDLSVYWYQQSLDQGLQFLIQYYNGEERAKGNILERFSAQQFPDLHSELNLSSLELGDSALYFCASSVKGDADTQYFGPGTRLTVL.